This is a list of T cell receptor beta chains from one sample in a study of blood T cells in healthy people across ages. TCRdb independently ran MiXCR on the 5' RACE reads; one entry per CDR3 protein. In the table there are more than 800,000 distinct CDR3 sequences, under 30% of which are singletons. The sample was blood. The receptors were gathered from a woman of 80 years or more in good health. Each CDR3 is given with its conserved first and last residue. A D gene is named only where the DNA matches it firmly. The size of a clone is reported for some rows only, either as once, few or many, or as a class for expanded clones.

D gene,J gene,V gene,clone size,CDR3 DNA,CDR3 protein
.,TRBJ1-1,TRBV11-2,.,TGTGCCAGCAGCTTTTCTCAGGTCACAAACACTGAAGTTTTCTTT,CASSFSQVTNTEVFF
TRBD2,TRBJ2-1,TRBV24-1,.,TGTGCCACCAGTGATGCATCCGGGACTAGCGGGAGGTTAAGTGAGCAGTTCTTC,CATSDASGTSGRLSEQFF
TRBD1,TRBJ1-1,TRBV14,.,TGTGCCAGCACTCGACAGGGGAAGGGCACTGAAGCTTTCTTT,CASTRQGKGTEAFF
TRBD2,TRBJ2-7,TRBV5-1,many,TGCGCCAGCAGCTTGTCAGGGACTAGCGGGGGTCCTTCCTACGAGCAGTACTTC,CASSLSGTSGGPSYEQYF
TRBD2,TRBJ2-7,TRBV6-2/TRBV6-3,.,TGTGCCAGCAATTACTCTAGCGGGAGATACGAGCAGTACTTC,CASNYSSGRYEQYF
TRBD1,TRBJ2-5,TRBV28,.,TGTGCCAGCCGTCCCGACAGGGGGCGCCAAGAGACCCAGTACTTC,CASRPDRGRQETQYF
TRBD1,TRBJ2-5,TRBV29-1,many,TGCAGCGGAGGGACAGTGGAGACCCAGTACTTC,CSGGTVETQYF
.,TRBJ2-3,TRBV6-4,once,TGTGCCAGCAGTGACAGCGCGGGTACTAGCACAGATACGCAGTATTTT,CASSDSAGTSTDTQYF
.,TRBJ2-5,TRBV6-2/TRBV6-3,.,TGTGCCAGCAGTTCGCCCGGGACACGATACGCCCAAGGGCAGTACTTC,CASSSPGTRYAQGQYF
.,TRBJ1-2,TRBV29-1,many,TGCAGCGTTGAAGATCGCTGGGGAAATGGCTACACCTTC,CSVEDRWGNGYTF
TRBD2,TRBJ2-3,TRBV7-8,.,TGTGCCGGCAGGTTTGGACTAGCCGCGGGGGATCAAGATACGCAGTATTTT,CAGRFGLAAGDQDTQYF
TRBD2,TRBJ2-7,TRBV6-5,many,TGTGCCAGCAGGGGGACTACCTACGAGCAGTACTTC,CASRGTTYEQYF
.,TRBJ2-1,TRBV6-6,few,TGTGCCAGCAGGGATAGTGACGGTAACTCCTACAATGAGCAGTTCTTC,CASRDSDGNSYNEQFF
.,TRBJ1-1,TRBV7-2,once,TGTGCCGGCAGCTTAGGCTGGGGGAACACTGAAGCTTTCTTT,CAGSLGWGNTEAFF
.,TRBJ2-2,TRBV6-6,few,TGTGCCAGCAGTTACTCGGTTTTCGGGGAGCTGTTTTTT,CASSYSVFGELFF
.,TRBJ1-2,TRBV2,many,TGTGCCAGCAGTGGAGACAGCGGCTACACCTTC,CASSGDSGYTF
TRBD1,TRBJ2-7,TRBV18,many,TGTGCCAGCTCAACAACAGGGGGCAACTACGAGCAGTACTTC,CASSTTGGNYEQYF
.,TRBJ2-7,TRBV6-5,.,TGTGCCAGCAGAAGCCCCAGGCGCAGTGGGTACGAGCAGTACTTC,CASRSPRRSGYEQYF
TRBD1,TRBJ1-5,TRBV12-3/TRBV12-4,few,TGTGCCAGCAGTTTAGAGGGGGCGATGGCCCAGCATTTT,CASSLEGAMAQHF
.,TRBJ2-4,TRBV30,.,TGTGCCTGGAGCGCGGCAGGGTACAAAAACATTCAGTACTTC,CAWSAAGYKNIQYF
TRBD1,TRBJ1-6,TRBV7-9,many,TGTGCCAGCAGCAAATCGACAGGGAACCATTCACCCCTCCACTTT,CASSKSTGNHSPLHF
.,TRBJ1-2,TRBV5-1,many,TGCGCCAGCAGCCCGAGGGCGACAGAGGATGGCTACACCTTC,CASSPRATEDGYTF
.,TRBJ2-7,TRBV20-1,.,TGCAGTGCTAGAGGAGGATTGGCCGACAATGAGCAGTACTTC,CSARGGLADNEQYF
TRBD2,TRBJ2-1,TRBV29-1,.,TGCAGCGTCCCCCGGGGGGCTAGCGGGGGAGAGCAGTTCTTC,CSVPRGASGGEQFF
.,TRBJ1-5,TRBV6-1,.,TGTGTCAGCAAGGATGGGGTCGGGAGCAACCAGCCCCAGCATTTT,CVSKDGVGSNQPQHF
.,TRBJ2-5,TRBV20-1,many,TGCAGTGCCGAGGGGGGGATGGAGACCCAGTACTTC,CSAEGGMETQYF
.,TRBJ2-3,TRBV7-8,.,TGTGCCAGCAGCCCCGGGACTGTAGTTAGCACAGGTACGCAGTATTTT,CASSPGTVVSTGTQYF